This T cell receptor (beta chain) was captured by sequencing in a study of T cell responses to AZD1222 COVID-19 vaccine. Points on this clone: Its target is unknown.

Overall study findings and caveats: The peak T cell response came first, and repertoires were sampled only after it. Among the donors, most were white British and more were female, and clonal diversity was possibly underestimated.

TCRdb's table, derived via immunoSEQ multiplex PCR, lists solely in-frame clones and lacks some. This sample carries 75,000 to 100,000 clones, 75% to 90% of them seen once, and the ten largest clones take approximately 7.5%. Trimming shortened V by 2 bases and J by 0 bases, and 16 bases separated the two germline ends. CDR3 length equals 17 residues. The germline V gene has CDR1 LGHNA and CDR2 YNFKEQ. This sequence joins TRBV4-2 and TRBJ1-1; D uncertain. Here the sequenced sample was peripheral blood, taken on day 0 of AZD1222 vaccination. The TCR comes from an adult in good health. The CDR3 region has the DNA TGTGCCAGCAGCCAAACGAGAGCCCGTGATATGAACACTGAAGCTTTCTTT. Translated: CASSQTRARDMNTEAFF.